Reported below is one T cell receptor beta chain. Its specific antigen is unknown. There are no base qualities to consult, and no much larger clone falls within one base. The TCR beta CDR3 regions were amplified from RNA transcripts. For the first round of RT-PCR on the TCR CDR3, the HTBI primer set was used together with the Qiagen OneStep RT-PCR kit. A second multiplex PCR round built the libraries, followed by size selection and purification. Paired-end sequencing of the libraries was performed with 100 bp reads on an Illumina HiSeq2000. The published analysis was carried out like this. SOAPnuke was used to process the raw data, throwing out any read that contained adapters or uncalled bases, had a mean Phred below 15, or lacked an exact constant-primer or identifier match. COPE v1.2.5 was used to merge high-quality paired reads, and clonotypes were defined as unique nucleotide sequences. MiTCR v1.1 was used to align the clonotypes against IMGT TRBV, TRBD and TRBJ reference segments. The analysis included only V-J combinations with a frequency above 0.0001, which together covered 99% to 99.2% of the repertoires. A TCS score was defined as the ratio of F50 (clonal expansion) to E x V (chaos), with BLOSUM62-based TCRdist applied between CDR3 peptides within each V-J. Welch's t-statistics and random forest reduced around 520 V-J features to about 13, which were used in a naive Bayes classifier (R e1071). The raw public reads went through TCRdb reprocessing: fastp at Q25, MiXCR clone calling, in-frame beta chains kept. Each entry merges the rows of one CDR3 protein and shows their most common DNA and genes. It is TCRdb's table, rather than the study itself, that gives the V and J calls and clone size. The sample table shows around 370,000 distinct CDR3 sequences, and under 20% are seen once. 35% to 45% of the sample lies in the top ten.

In the ophthalmopathy patients, disease was moderately to severely active, with a Clinical Activity Score of 3 or more, a NOSPECS grade of 4 or more, and a duration of less than 3 months. Patients with uncontrolled infections, other autoimmune diseases, pregnancy or lactation were excluded. Diagnoses were based on clinical symptoms, serum thyroxine and TRAb, thyroid ultrasound and orbital computed tomography. PBMCs were isolated from approximately 10 ml of fresh peripheral blood by Ficoll-Paque density gradient centrifugation. Total RNA was extracted using Trizol reagent, and RNA quality was assessed on an Agilent 2100 Bioanalyzer. This sample is part of a study of T cells in Graves' hyperthyroidism and ophthalmopathy (dated by TCRdb to between 2018 and 2021). Background on the whole study: Peripheral blood samples were taken at the time of initial diagnosis, prior to any treatment. The approximately 100 discovery patients were divided at random into training and test sets in a 7:3 ratio. After blood sampling, hyperthyroidism patients were treated with methimazole at a starting dose of 30 mg daily, and ophthalmopathy patients were treated with high-dose intravenous methylprednisolone. Thyroid tissue and blood T-cell repertoires from over 5 Graves' hyperthyroidism patients were also compared in the study. The paper reports TCR Vbeta CDR3 sequencing of some 140 peripheral blood samples: 43 ophthalmopathy, fewer than 80 hyperthyroidism and around 17 progressor patients. To identify TCR V-J signatures that set the groups apart, the researchers used a discovery cohort of more than 95 patients, made up of 40 to 45 with Graves' ophthalmopathy and about 60 with stable Graves' hyperthyroidism. Prospective prediction of ophthalmopathy was tested in an independent validation cohort consisting of 18 hyperthyroidism patients and around 16 patients who later progressed to ophthalmopathy. Study-level results and caveats: Most expanded thyroid clonotypes (frequency above 0.001) were also detected in blood, suggesting blood repertoires may reflect thyroid immune responses. In cross-validation, a model built on a 13 V-J signature told ophthalmopathy apart from stable hyperthyroidism with 87.88% sensitivity and 81% to 82% specificity, and in testing the same model reached 80%/75%. No statistical method was used to set the sample size in advance, and investigators knew the group allocation. During validation, the model predicted progression to ophthalmopathy a median of roughly six months ahead of onset, with 60% to 71% sensitivity and about 75% specificity.

Via the germline V gene (reference sequence), CDR1 is LGHDT and CDR2 YNNKEL. The CDR3 runs 16 amino acids, cysteine and phenylalanine included. Solely the CDR3 DNA is kept, with 48 bases framed from the first base. V is pruned by 0 bases and J by 2 bases, leaving 5 bases of the junction without a gene match. The origin of this receptor is a man between 18 and 29 years old with Graves' ophthalmopathy. The sequence joins TRBV3-1 to TRBJ1-2; TRBD1 fits 8 bases in the junction. Sequencing was performed on blood. In nucleotides, the sequence is TGTGCCAGCAGCCAAGATGGGGCAGGGGGCAACTATGGCTACACCTTC. The resulting protein is CASSQDGAGGNYGYTF.